This T cell receptor (beta chain) was recorded in a study of HIV-infected children after antiretroviral therapy interruption. Study summary: Four children interrupted treatment; four stayed on continuous treatment. Most participating children were previously exposed to EBV and CMV.

V was cut by 7 bases and J by 3 bases, with 14 bases left in between. This CDR3 contains 14 residues. CDR1 is SEHNR and CDR2 is FQNEAQ in the germline V gene (reference sequence). A 3' RACE protocol on RNA, with unique molecular identifiers, produced the TCR library. TCRdb re-derived calls from the 3' RACE reads in MiXCR, one entry per CDR3 protein. This sample has approximately 95,000 distinct CDR3 sequences, with around 6.9% found just once. This clonotype was seen many times. Specified treatment: PENTA 11 planned treatment interruption arm or continuous ART arm. At least 24 weeks of at least three-drug ART, in children 2 to 15 years.

This chain joins TRBV7-9 and TRBJ2-3; D gene unclear. This TCR was sampled from a pool of human donors with HIV. Specimen: CD45RA+ CD4+ T cells from PBMCs, pooled from several time points, collected from a donor given antiretroviral therapy, either interrupted or continuous. The subset was: naive CD4+ CD45RA+ CD45RO- T cells. The CDR3 DNA reads TGTGCCAGCACCAAACGAGCAGAGACAGATACGCAGTATTTT. Protein product: CASTKRAETDTQYF.